This T cell receptor (beta chain) was found in a study of cytomegalovirus exposure and HLA in healthy donors. PCR employed 60 Vbeta and 13 Jbeta primers. This table comes from immunoSEQ multiplex PCR, and its TCRdb copy is limited to in-frame clones, with some not included. This table holds about 40,000 clones, approximately 80% found once. From germline, CDR1 is LNHDA and CDR2 SQIVND (reference sequence). This CDR3 is built from 12 residues. V shed 1 base, J shed 16 bases, and the junction held 6 bases outside the gene matches. This receptor was identified in a woman aged 18-30 years in good health and CMV-seropositive. Sequenced input: PBMCs. J is TRBJ2-1 and V is TRBV19; 8 nucleotides line up with TRBD1. This chain's CDR3 is CASSIGRGPHFF. CDR3 sequence (DNA): TGTGCCAGTAGTATAGGCAGGGGGCCTCATTTCTTC.